What follows describes a single TCR beta chain. The target of this receptor is not known. One base away there is no much larger clone; base qualities are not given. This specimen comes from a study of vaccination effects on CD4 cells after COVID-19 (dated by TCRdb to between 2022 and 2023). Regarding the study in general: Post-vaccine samples across the study were collected a median of 72 days after the second dose, with a range of 14 to 241. SARS-CoV-2 spike-specific CD4+ TCR repertoires from before and after mRNA vaccination were compared in COVID-19 convalescent patients and in infection-naive vaccine recipients. A total of ten to eleven COVID-19 convalescent patients and a few SARS-CoV-2-naive healthy vaccine recipients were included in the full study. Cultures from other donors in the study were sequenced with the Oncomine TCR Beta short-read assay on an Illumina iSeq 100. The research as a whole found: At late post-vaccination timepoints, both infection-induced and vaccine-induced clones showed marked clonal contraction, consistent with waning T cell responses. In healthy vaccine recipients, vaccine-induced clones were almost all SARS-CoV-2 mono-reactive, with only 1 of 255 cross-reactive with common cold coronaviruses. Only a small number of convalescent patients were included, and no early post-infection timepoints were available, which limited the study.

In the ViraFEST assay, PBMC were stimulated with viral peptide pools, and antigen-specific CD4+ T cell clonotypes were then identified by expansion using TCR sequencing. After less than 13 days of culture, CD4+ T cells were isolated with the EasySep CD4+ T cell isolation kit. Participants received two doses of either the BNT162b2 or the mRNA-1273 mRNA SARS-CoV-2 vaccine. None of the healthy vaccine recipients had a prior SARS-CoV-2 infection, which was confirmed by nucleocapsid antibody tests that came back negative both before and after vaccination. A few million PBMC per well were cultured with about 10 ug/ml peptides in IMDM containing around 4.6% human AB serum, around 10 IU/ml IL-2 and gentamicin. On days 3 and 7, half of the culture medium was replaced with fresh IL-2-containing medium. Each peptide stimulation condition was cultured in triplicate wells unless otherwise noted. Using Ficoll-Paque Plus gradient centrifugation, PBMC were separated from whole blood and then either used fresh or cryopreserved at -140C. The overlapping peptide pools covered the spike proteins of SARS-CoV-2 and of the common cold coronaviruses HCoV-NL63, HCoV-OC43 and HCoV-229E. The QIAamp micro DNA kit was used to extract genomic DNA from the cultured CD4+ T cells.

The CDR3 measures 14 amino acids from cysteine to phenylalanine. Kept here is only the CDR3 DNA, which spans 42 bases and is read in frame from base 1. According to the germline V gene, CDR1 reads SNHLY and CDR2 reads FYNNEI. V and J are truncated by 7 bases and 3 bases respectively, leaving an intervening sequence of 13 bases. The library was produced with the immunoSEQ multiplex PCR assay. DNA from the CD4+ T cells that had been cultured and isolated underwent TCR beta CDR3 sequencing. Concerning the study's data processing: Non-productive TCR sequences were discarded, and reads were trimmed to the CDR3 region, with only CDR3s of 7 or more amino acids retained. Antigen-specific clonotypes were identified with the MANAFEST web app by comparing expansion in peptide wells against reference cultures. For clones to be considered positive, expansion at FDR<0.05 versus reference and all other wells, an odds ratio above 5, and a frequency above 0.1% in two replicate wells were required. Clonotypes significantly expanded in SARS-CoV-2 spike wells and in at least one common cold coronavirus spike condition were defined as cross-reactive. Levenshtein distance calculated with the stringdist R package was used to assess CDR3 similarity, and unrooted trees were constructed with ape in R 3.6.1. TCRdb retrieved this table from immuneACCESS and kept in-frame rearrangements only. Not all clones are present; in checked studies, unresolved V genes account for under half, and no reason is known for the remainder. The DNA gave D and trimming, while V, J and clone size come from that table. This sample comprises 15,000 to 20,000 clones, 76% of them detected only once. 18% of the sample is in the top ten clones.

This sequence uses TRBV2 and TRBJ1-5; the D gene is perhaps TRBD1, from 6 matching bases. This clonotype was obtained from a human donor who received a COVID-19 vaccine. Source: CD4+ T cells from PBMCs cultured with HCoV-NL63 spike peptides, taken after COVID-19 vaccination. The sample's cell subset or site, from its label and the paper: HCoV-NL63 spike overlapping peptide pool stimulation. CDR3 loop: CASILDSPNQPQHF. Read as DNA, the sequence is TGTGCCAGCATCCTGGACAGCCCCAATCAGCCCCAGCATTTT.